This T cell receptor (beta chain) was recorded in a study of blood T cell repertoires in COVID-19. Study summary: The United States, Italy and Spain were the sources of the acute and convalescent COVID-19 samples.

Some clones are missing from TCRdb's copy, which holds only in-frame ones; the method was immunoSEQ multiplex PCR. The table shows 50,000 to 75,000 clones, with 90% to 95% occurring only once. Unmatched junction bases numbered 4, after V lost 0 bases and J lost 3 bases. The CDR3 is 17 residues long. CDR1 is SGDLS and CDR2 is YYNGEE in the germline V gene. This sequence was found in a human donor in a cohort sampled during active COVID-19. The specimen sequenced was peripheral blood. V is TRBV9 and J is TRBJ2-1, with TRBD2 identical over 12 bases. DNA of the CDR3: TGTGCCAGCAGCGTAGGGACTAGCGGGGAGAACTACAATGAGCAGTTCTTC. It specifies CASSVGTSGENYNEQFF. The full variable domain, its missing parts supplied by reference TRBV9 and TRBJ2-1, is DSGVTQTPKHLITATGQRVTLRCSPRSGDLSVYWYQQSLDQGLQFLIQYYNGEERAKGNILERFSAQQFPDLHSELNLSSLELGDSALYFCASSVGTSGENYNEQFFGPGTRLTVL.